The 10 T cell receptor beta chains in this list originate from one sample, sequenced in a study of tumor-infiltrating lymphocytes in primary liver carcinoma. TCR beta cDNA was reverse-transcribed from about 500 ng of total RNA. The reaction used a constant-region primer and ProtoScript II reverse transcriptase. Library construction for TCR beta comprised three nested multiplex PCR rounds performed with slightly modified ARM-PCR. The two initial PCR rounds, about 9 cycles each, used TRBV1-TRBV30 forward and C-beta reverse primers. One entry per CDR3 protein results from TCRdb running MiXCR on the multiplex PCR reads. The repertoire holds around 37,000 distinct CDR3 sequences, with roughly 80% as singletons. The study co-extracted DNA and RNA from around 20-30 mg of unsorted bulk tissue. Sequencing was done on a sample of tumor-adjacent normal liver tissue. These receptors were taken from a middle-aged man with primary liver carcinoma and hepatitis B virus infection.

Remarks on this clonotype: Its ends do not fully match the called genes, so a read error is possible. The chain employs TRBV7-9 and TRBJ2-7; the D is unclear. The CDR3 has 13 residues. The germline V gene encodes CDR1 SEHNR and CDR2 FQNEAQ (reference sequence). The CDR3 region has the DNA TGTGTCAGCAGCTCTGAGAACTCCTACGAGCGGTACTTC. Residues: CVSSSENSYERYF.

In its sample, this clonotype is medium-sized. The chain uses TRBV10-3 and TRBJ2-3; unclear D gene. The CDR3 extends over 14 amino acids. Trimming stripped 4 bases from V and 2 bases from J, with 10 bases between. Germline V gene sequence: CDR1 ENHRY, CDR2 SYGVKD. The CDR3 sequence: CAISVTTYTDTQYF. The CDR3 DNA reads TGTGCCATCAGTGTAACGACCTACACAGATACGCAGTATTTT.

This clonotype has a count of ten or more. A much more abundant neighbour one base away suggests this may be a read error. The chain carries TRBV11-3 and TRBJ2-1, with 7 nucleotides matching TRBD2. The CDR3 has 13 residues. Germline V gene sequence: CDR1 SGHNT, CDR2 YENEEA. The CDR3 sequence: CASSSGGSWEQSF. In nucleotides, the CDR3 is TGTGCCAGCAGCTCGGGAGGTAGCTGGGAGCAGTCCTTC.

In its sample, this clonotype was seen once. One end of the junction does not line up with germline, which may come from a read error. This chain joins TRBV6-1 and TRBJ2-3; tentative D call: TRBD2 (6 bases). Germline CDR1 is MNHNS and CDR2 is SASEGT. The CDR3 is made up of 14 amino acids. CDR3 sequence: CASNDGLWPDTEYF. CDR3 bases: TGTGCCAGCAATGATGGACTATGGCCAGATACGGAGTATTTT.

With respect to this clonotype: The junction and the germline gene differ at one end; a read error may be behind it. The V call is TRBV5-1, the J call TRBJ1-1; 8 bases map to TRBD1. CDR3 length equals 13 residues. From germline, CDR1 is SGHRS and CDR2 YFSETQ. The CDR3 loop reads CVSSRQGSAEAFF. The CDR3 bases are TGCGTCAGCAGTCGACAGGGGAGTGCTGAAGCTTTCTTT. The complete variable domain, with remaining parts taken from reference TRBV5-1 and TRBJ1-1, reads KAGVTQTPRYLIKTRGQQVTLSCSPISGHRSVSWYQQTPGQGLQFLFEYFSETQRNKGNFPGRFSGRQFSNSRSEMNVSTLELGDSALYLCVSSRQGSAEAFFGQGTRLTVV.

As to this clonotype: This CDR3 is missing its conserved last phenylalanine or tryptophan, likely due to a read error. The rearrangement uses TRBV6-5 and TRBJ1-2; 8 bases are shared with TRBD1. CDR1 is MNHEY and CDR2 is SVGAGI in the germline V gene. The CDR3 spans 15 residues. DNA for the CDR3: TGTGCCAGCGGTTACTCGAACAGGGGGGGATATGGCTACACCCTC. Its translation: CASGYSNRGGYGYTL.

With regard to this clonotype: This sequence may be a read error, since a much larger clone differs from it by one base. The DNA of the CDR3 is TGTGCCAGTAGTACCCCGGACAGGGGGGCAGACATTCGGTACTTC. It encodes CASSTPDRGADIRYF. V is TRBV19 and J is TRBJ2-4; 10 positions match TRBD1. This CDR3 region has 15 residues. Germline CDR1 and CDR2: LNHDA and SQIVND (reference sequence). Using reference TRBV19 and TRBJ2-4 for the parts outside the CDR3, the full variable domain is DGGITQSPKYLFRKEGQNVTLSCEQNLNHDAMYWYRQDPGQGLRLIYYSQIVNDFQKGDIAEGYSVSREKKESFPLTVTSAQKNPTAFYLCASSTPDRGADIRYFGAGTRLSVL.

On this clonotype itself: This may be a read error, as it is one base from a much larger clone. This CDR3 fails to terminate in the conserved phenylalanine or tryptophan, so it likely reflects a read error. The rearrangement uses TRBV25-1 and TRBJ2-1; 8 bases are shared with TRBD2. After removal of 3 bases from V and 6 bases from J, the junction contained 7 bases not matched to a gene. Germline CDR1 reads MGHDK; CDR2 reads SYGVNS. The CDR3 is made up of 15 amino acids. CDR3 DNA sequence: TGTGCCAGCAGTGACCACGCGGGGGGCCTCAATGAGCAGTTCTGC. Amino acids: CASSDHAGGLNEQFC.

The rearrangement uses TRBV5-6 and TRBJ2-7; maybe TRBD1 (6 bases). The germline gives CDR1 SGHDT, CDR2 YYEEEE. The V end lost 8 bases, the J end lost 1 base, and 22 bases lay between the germline ends. The CDR3 covers 16 residues. In DNA, the CDR3 is TGTGCCAGTATCCTCACAGGGTATGGGTTTTCCTACGAGCAGTACTTC. Translated: CASILTGYGFSYEQYF.

Points on this clonotype: Given the absence of the conserved phenylalanine or tryptophan at the CDR3 end, a read error is likely. V gene TRBV29-1 combines with J gene TRBJ2-3; a possible D gene is TRBD1 (5 bases). CDR1 is SQVTM, CDR2 ANQGSEA, per germline. The CDR3 covers 14 residues. CDR3 DNA: TGCAGCGCCGCGGCCCAGGGCGTCACAGATATGCAGTATCTT. It codes for CSAAAQGVTDMQYL.